The 18 T cell receptor beta chains presented below share a single source sample, sequenced in a study of T cells after yellow fever vaccination. From the 5' RACE reads, TCRdb called clonotypes with MiXCR, one entry per CDR3 protein. The sample lists under 300,000 distinct CDR3 sequences, approximately 6.3% seen once, with more than 0.85% in the top ten. The source material was CD4+ T cells sorted from PBMCs, sampled on the day of the yellow fever booster vaccination. These receptors were collected from a man aged 25 to 40 who received the YFV17D yellow fever vaccine.

V is TRBV7-2 and J is TRBJ2-7, with 8 nucleotides matching TRBD1. The CDR3 extends over 15 amino acids. Germline CDR1 is SGHTA and CDR2 is FQGNSA. V dropped 6 bases and J dropped 2; count of bases not matched to a gene: 9. The CDR3 here is CASSSAGTGPYEQYF. CDR3 sequence (DNA): TGTGCCAGCAGTTCCGCCGGGACAGGACCCTACGAGCAGTACTTC. Full variable domain (missing parts from reference TRBV7-2 and TRBJ2-7): GAGVSQSPSNKVTEKGKDVELRCDPISGHTALYWYRQSLGQGLEFLIYFQGNSAPDKSGLPSDRFSAERTGGSVSTLTIQRTQQEDSAVYLCASSSAGTGPYEQYFGPGTRLTVT.

As to this clonotype: A read error is possible here, since a much larger clone lies one base away. The chain has TRBV6-9 and TRBJ2-4, with 8 nucleotides matching TRBD2. Germline V gene data show CDR1 as MNHGY and CDR2 as SVAAGI. The V gene end was trimmed by 6 bases and the J gene end by 7 bases; junction bases not matched to a gene: 14. The CDR3 loop spans 16 amino acids. The CDR3 reads CASRSLTSGANNIQYF. In nucleotides, the CDR3 is TGTGCCAGCAGGTCTCTCACTAGCGGCGCTAACAACATTCAGTACTTC.

The V call is TRBV7-2, the J call TRBJ2-7; D is uncertain. Germline V gives CDR1 SGHTA, CDR2 FQGNSA. V lost 6 bases and J lost 5, with 14 bases in between. The CDR3 length is 13 residues. The CDR3 sequence is CASRAGTNDEQYF. In nucleotides, the CDR3 is TGTGCCAGCAGGGCCGGTACAAACGACGAGCAGTACTTC. The complete variable domain, with remaining parts taken from reference TRBV7-2 and TRBJ2-7, reads GAGVSQSPSNKVTEKGKDVELRCDPISGHTALYWYRQSLGQGLEFLIYFQGNSAPDKSGLPSDRFSAERTGGSVSTLTIQRTQQEDSAVYLCASRAGTNDEQYFGPGTRLTVT.

V gene TRBV5-4 combines with J gene TRBJ2-1, with D possibly being TRBD2 (6 bases). CDR1 and CDR2 (germline): SGHNT, YYREEE (reference sequence). The CDR3 has 14 residues. With 1 base removed from V and 6 bases from J, the gap between germline ends came to 11 bases. The chain's CDR3 is CASSLRGGGNEQFF. The CDR3, as DNA: TGTGCCAGCAGCTTGAGGGGAGGTGGCAATGAGCAGTTCTTC.

At least ten counts were recorded for this clonotype. The CDR3 protein is CASSYSTVGKNIQYF. The CDR3 DNA reads TGTGCCAGCAGTTACTCCACAGTGGGCAAAAACATTCAGTACTTC. V is TRBV6-5 and J is TRBJ2-4; D not certain. The germline V and J ends were trimmed by 0 bases and 3 bases, with 9 bases remaining between them. Per germline, CDR1 MNHEY and CDR2 SVGAGI. This CDR3 contains 15 residues.

V usage is TRBV2 and J usage is TRBJ2-7; 7 positions match TRBD2. The CDR3 is 13 amino acids. Trimming removed 11 bases from V and 1 base from J; junction bases left unmatched: 8. CDR1 is SNHLY, CDR2 FYNNEI, per germline. The CDR3 sequence is CASGRGRSYEQYF. CDR3 sequence (DNA): TGTGCCTCGGGGAGGGGTCGGTCCTACGAGCAGTACTTC.

This clonotype has just a few counts. The V and J genes are TRBV11-2 and TRBJ2-5, with unresolved D. The V end was cut by 4 bases, the J end by 7 bases, with 10 bases between. Germline assignment: CDR1 SGHAT and CDR2 FQNNGV. The CDR3 is 12 amino acids. CDR3 coding DNA: TGTGCCAGCAGCTCCTGGGGTGGGACCCAGTACTTC. Its protein product is CASSSWGGTQYF.

The rearrangement uses TRBV7-3 and TRBJ2-6; no definite D call. The germline V gene has CDR1 SGHTA and CDR2 FQGTGA. This CDR3 has 15 amino acids. V was pared by 3 bases and J by 2 bases, with 8 bases between. The CDR3 DNA follows: TGTGCCAGCAGCTTGTCTGGCGCTGGGGCCAACGTCCTGACTTTC. Translating it yields CASSLSGAGANVLTF.

This clonotype was seen a handful of times. The chain couples TRBV7-2 to TRBJ2-5; D not certain. Trimming left V 6 bases short and J 5 bases short, with 13 bases between. CDR1 is SGHTA, CDR2 FQGNSA, per germline. The CDR3 totals 13 residues. The CDR3 DNA is TGTGCCAGCAGGTACAATGCTGGGGAGACCCAGTACTTC. Protein product: CASRYNAGETQYF.

This clonotype has a count of ten or more. The gene calls are TRBV29-1 and TRBJ1-1; 7 bases align to TRBD1. Trimming at V came to 3 bases and at J to 7 bases, leaving 5 bases not matched to a gene. Germline V lookup: CDR1 SQVTM, CDR2 ANQGSEA. The CDR3 sequence is 12 residues long. The CDR3 loop is CSVDSGTDEAFF. As DNA, the CDR3 is TGCAGCGTTGATTCCGGGACAGATGAAGCTTTCTTT.

This clonotype was seen at least ten times. The rearrangement links TRBV20-1 to TRBJ2-7; TRBD1 matches at 9 bases. Germline loops: CDR1 DFQATT, CDR2 SNEGSKA (reference sequence). CDR3 length equals 14 residues. With 5 bases clipped from V and 4 bases from J, the junction kept 9 bases outside the gene matches. The CDR3 loop is CSAQQGASEYEQYF. CDR3 DNA sequence: TGCAGTGCTCAACAGGGGGCGTCGGAATACGAGCAGTACTTC.

The chain has TRBV24-1 and TRBJ2-1; 8 bases are a match to TRBD1. Germline CDR1 and CDR2: KGHDR and SFDVKD. Trimming at V came to 9 bases and at J to 9 bases, leaving 6 bases not matched to a gene. There are 12 residues in the CDR3. The CDR3 spells CATSTGGGEQFF. CDR3 in DNA: TGTGCCACCTCCACAGGGGGAGGTGAGCAGTTCTTC.

This clonotype has just a few counts. The chain joins TRBV7-6 to TRBJ2-1; 15 bases align to TRBD2. V shed 5 bases and J 6 bases; nucleotides not matched to a gene: 8. Germline CDR1 and CDR2: SGHVS and FNYEAQ. The CDR3 has 17 amino acids. The CDR3 reads CASSPRTSGRASNEQFF. Written as DNA, the CDR3 is TGTGCCAGCAGCCCCCGGACTAGCGGGAGGGCTAGCAATGAGCAGTTCTTC.

The chain couples TRBV7-2 to TRBJ2-1; either TRBD1 or TRBD2 may fit D (5 bases each). The V end was cut by 7 bases, the J end by 9 bases, with 22 bases between. CDR1 and CDR2 (germline): SGHTA, FQGNSA. The CDR3 has 15 residues. The CDR3 DNA reads as TGTGCCAGCATCTTGACCGGGACCCCAAGGGGTGAGCAGTTCTTC. Its translation is CASILTGTPRGEQFF.

This clonotype was found a few times. The chain uses TRBV7-9 and TRBJ2-7; D might be TRBD2 (5 bases). The V gene's germline CDR1 is SEHNR and CDR2 FQNEAQ (reference sequence). V was cut by 4 bases and J by 2 bases, with 9 bases left in between. This CDR3 spans 13 amino acids. The DNA for the CDR3 is TGTGCCAGCAGCTGGAGCGGAACCTACGAGCAGTACTTC. Translation: CASSWSGTYEQYF.

The J gene is TRBJ1-5, the V gene TRBV29-1; D not certain. Per the germline V gene, CDR1 is SQVTM and CDR2 is ANQGSEA. CDR3 length: 14 residues. Trimming shortened V by 7 bases and J by 4 bases, and 17 bases separated the two germline ends. CDR3 DNA: TGCAGCGCCTTGATAGGAAGAGAGAATCAGCCCCAGCATTTT. Protein: CSALIGRENQPQHF. The whole variable domain, filled in from reference TRBV29-1 and TRBJ1-5, reads SAVISQKPSRDICQRGTSLTIQCQVDSQVTMMFWYRQQPGQSLTLIATANQGSEATYESGFVIDKFPISRPNLTFSTLTVSNMSPEDSSIYLCSALIGRENQPQHFGDGTRLSIL.

V is TRBV20-1 and J is TRBJ2-7; TRBD1 matches 11 bases. The germline CDR1 and CDR2 sequences are DFQATT and SNEGSKA (reference sequence). The junction had 3 bases not matched to a gene; V was cut back by 3 bases and J by 2 bases. The CDR3 is made up of 14 amino acids. This chain's CDR3 is CSARMGQGAYEQYF. CDR3 bases: TGCAGTGCTAGGATGGGACAGGGGGCCTACGAGCAGTACTTC.

This clonotype was recorded many times. V gene TRBV7-8 combines with J gene TRBJ1-1; D not certain. The CDR3 length is 15 residues. CDR1 is SGHVS and CDR2 is FQNEAQ in the germline V gene. Trimming took off 1 base at V and 3 bases at J, with 12 bases between the two ends. CDR3 in amino acids: CASSLDRGMYTEAFF. The CDR3 region has the DNA TGTGCCAGCAGCTTAGATCGGGGTATGTACACTGAAGCTTTCTTT.